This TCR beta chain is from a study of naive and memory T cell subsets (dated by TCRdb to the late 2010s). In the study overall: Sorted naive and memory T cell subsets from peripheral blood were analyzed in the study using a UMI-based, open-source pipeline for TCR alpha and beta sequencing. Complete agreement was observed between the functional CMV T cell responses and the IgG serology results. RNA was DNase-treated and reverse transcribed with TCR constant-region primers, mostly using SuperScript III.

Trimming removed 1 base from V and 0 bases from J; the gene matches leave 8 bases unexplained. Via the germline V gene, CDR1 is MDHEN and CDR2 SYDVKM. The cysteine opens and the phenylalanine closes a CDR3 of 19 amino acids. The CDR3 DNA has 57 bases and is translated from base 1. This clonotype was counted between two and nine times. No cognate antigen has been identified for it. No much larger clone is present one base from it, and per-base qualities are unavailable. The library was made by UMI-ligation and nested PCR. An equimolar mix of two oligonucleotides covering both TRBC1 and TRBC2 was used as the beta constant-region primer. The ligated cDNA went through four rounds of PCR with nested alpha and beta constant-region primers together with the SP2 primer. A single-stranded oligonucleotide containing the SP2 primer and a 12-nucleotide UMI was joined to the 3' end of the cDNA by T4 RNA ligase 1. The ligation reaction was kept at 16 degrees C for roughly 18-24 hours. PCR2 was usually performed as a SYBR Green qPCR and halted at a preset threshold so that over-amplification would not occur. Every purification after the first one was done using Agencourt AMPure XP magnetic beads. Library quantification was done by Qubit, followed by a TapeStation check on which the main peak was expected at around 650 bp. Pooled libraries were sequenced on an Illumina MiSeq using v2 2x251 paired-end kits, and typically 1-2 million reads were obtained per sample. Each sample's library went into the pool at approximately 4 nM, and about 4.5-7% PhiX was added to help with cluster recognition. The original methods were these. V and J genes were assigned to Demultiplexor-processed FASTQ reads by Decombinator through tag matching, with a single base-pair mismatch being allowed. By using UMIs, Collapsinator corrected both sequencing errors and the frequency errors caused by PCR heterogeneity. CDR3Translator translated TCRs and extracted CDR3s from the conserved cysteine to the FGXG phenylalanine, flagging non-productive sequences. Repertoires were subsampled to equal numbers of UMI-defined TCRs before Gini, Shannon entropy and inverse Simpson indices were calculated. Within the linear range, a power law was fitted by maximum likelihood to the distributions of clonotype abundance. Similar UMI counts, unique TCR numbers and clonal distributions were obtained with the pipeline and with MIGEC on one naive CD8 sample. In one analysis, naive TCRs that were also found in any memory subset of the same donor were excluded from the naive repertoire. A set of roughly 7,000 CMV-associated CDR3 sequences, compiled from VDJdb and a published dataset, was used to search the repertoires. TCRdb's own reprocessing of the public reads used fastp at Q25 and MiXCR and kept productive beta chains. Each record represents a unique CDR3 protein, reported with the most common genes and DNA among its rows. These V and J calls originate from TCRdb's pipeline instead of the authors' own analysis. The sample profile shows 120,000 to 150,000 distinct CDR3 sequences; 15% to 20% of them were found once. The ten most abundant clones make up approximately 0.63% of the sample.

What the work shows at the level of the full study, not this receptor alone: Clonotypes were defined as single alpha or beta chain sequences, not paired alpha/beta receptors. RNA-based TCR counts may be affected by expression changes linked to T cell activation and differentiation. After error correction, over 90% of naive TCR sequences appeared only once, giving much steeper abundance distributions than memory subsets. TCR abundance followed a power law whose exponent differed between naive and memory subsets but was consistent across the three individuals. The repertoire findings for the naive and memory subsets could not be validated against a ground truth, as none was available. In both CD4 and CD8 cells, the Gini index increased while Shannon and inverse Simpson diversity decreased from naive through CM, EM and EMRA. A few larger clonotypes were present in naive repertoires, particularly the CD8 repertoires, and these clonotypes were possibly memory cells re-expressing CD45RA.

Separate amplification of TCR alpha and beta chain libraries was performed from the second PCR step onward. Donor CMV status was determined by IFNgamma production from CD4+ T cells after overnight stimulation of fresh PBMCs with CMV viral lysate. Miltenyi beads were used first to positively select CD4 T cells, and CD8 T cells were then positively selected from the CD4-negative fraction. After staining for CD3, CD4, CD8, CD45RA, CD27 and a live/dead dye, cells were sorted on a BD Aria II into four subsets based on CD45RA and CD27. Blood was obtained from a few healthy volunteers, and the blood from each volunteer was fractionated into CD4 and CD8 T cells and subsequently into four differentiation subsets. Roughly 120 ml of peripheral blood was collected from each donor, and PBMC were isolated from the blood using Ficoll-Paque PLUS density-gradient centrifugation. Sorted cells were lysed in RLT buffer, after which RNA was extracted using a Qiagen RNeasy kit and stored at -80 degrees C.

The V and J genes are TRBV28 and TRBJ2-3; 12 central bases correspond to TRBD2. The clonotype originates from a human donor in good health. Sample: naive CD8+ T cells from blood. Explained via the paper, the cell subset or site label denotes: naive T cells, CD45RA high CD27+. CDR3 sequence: CASSLSVGTSGPSTDTQYF. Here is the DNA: TGTGCCAGCAGTTTATCCGTCGGGACTAGCGGGCCCAGCACAGATACGCAGTATTTT. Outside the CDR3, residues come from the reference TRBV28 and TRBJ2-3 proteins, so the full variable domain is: DVKVTQSSRYLVKRTGEKVFLECVQDMDHENMFWYRQDPGLGLRLIYFSYDVKMKEKGDIPEGYSVSREKKERFSLILESASTNQTSMYLCASSLSVGTSGPSTDTQYFGPGTRLTVL.